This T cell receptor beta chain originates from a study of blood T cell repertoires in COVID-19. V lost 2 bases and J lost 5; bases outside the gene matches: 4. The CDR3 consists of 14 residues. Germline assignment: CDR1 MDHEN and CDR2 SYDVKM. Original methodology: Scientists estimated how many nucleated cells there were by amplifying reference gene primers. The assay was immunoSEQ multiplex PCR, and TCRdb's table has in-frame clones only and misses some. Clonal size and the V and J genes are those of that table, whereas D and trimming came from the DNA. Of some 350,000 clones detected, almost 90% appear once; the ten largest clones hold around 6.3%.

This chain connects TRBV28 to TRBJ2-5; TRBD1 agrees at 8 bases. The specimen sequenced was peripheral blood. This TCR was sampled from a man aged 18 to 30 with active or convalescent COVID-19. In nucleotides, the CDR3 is TGTGCCAGCAGTTTAGAGACAGGGGCTGAGACCCAGTACTTC. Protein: CASSLETGAETQYF.